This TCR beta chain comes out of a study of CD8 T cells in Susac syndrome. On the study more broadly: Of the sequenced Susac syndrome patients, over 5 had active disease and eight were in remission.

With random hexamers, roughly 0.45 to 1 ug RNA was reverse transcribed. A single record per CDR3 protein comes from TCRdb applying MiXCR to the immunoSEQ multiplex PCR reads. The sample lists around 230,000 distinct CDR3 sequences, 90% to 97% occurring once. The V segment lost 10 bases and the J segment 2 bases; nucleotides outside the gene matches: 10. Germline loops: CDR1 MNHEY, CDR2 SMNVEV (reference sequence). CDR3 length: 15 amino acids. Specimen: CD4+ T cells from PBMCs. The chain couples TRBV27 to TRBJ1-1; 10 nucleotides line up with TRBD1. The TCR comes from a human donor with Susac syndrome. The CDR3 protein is CATRQGAAGNTEAFF. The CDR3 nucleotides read TGTGCCACCCGACAGGGGGCCGCCGGCAACACTGAAGCTTTCTTT.